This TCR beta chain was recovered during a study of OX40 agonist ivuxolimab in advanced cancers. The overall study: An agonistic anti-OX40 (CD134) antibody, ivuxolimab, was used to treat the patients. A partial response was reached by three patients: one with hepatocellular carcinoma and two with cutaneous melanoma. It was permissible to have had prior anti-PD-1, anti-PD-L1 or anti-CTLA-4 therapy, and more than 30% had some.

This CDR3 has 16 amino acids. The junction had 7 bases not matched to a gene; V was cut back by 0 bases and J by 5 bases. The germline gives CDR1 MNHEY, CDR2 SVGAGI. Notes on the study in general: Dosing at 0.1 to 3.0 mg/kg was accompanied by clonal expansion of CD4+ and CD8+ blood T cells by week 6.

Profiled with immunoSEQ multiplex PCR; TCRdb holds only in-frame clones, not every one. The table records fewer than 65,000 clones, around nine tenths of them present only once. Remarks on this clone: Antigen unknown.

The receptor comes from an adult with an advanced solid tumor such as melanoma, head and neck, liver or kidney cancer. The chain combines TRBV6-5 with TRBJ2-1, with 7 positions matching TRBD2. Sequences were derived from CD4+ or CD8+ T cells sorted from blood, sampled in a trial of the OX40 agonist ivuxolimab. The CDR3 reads CASSYSSGTINNEQFF. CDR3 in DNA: TGTGCCAGCAGTTACTCGAGCGGGACTATCAACAATGAGCAGTTCTTC.